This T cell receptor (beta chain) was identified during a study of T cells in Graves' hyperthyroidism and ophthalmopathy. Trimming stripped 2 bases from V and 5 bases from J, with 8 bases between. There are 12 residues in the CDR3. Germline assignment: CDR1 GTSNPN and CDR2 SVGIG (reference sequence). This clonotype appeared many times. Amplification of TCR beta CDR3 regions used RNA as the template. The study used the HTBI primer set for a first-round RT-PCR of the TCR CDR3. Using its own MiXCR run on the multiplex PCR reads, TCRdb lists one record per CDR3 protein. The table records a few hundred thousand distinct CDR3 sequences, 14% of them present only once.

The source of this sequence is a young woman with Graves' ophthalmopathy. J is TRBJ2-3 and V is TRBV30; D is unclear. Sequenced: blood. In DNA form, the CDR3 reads TGTGCCTGGAGTAGTGGTCAAGATACGCAGTATTTT. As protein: CAWSSGQDTQYF.